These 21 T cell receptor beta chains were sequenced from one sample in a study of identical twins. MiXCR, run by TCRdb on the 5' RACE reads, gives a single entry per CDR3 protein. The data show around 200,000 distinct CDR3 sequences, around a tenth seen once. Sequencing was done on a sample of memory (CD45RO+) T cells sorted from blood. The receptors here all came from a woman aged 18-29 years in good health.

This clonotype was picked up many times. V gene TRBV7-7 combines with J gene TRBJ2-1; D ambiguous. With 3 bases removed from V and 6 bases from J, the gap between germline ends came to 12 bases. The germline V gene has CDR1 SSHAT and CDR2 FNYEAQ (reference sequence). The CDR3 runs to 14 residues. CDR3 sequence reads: CASSFPTQSNEQFF. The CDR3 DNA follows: TGTGCCAGCAGCTTTCCTACACAGAGCAATGAGCAGTTCTTC.

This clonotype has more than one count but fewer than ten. The chain's CDR3 is CASSLGGAYGYTF. CDR3 in DNA: TGTGCCAGCAGCCTAGGGGGTGCCTATGGCTACACCTTC. The J gene is TRBJ1-2, the V gene TRBV6-6; possible D gene TRBD1, 6 bases. The CDR3 contains 13 residues. Trimming left V 6 bases short and J 4 bases short, with 12 bases between. Germline V CDR1 and CDR2: MNHNY, SVGAGI (reference sequence).

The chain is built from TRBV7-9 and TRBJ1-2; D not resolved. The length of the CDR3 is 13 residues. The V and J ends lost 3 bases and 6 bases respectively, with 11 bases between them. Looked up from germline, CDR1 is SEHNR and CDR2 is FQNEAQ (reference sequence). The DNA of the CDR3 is TGTGCCAGCAGCTTCACGCCGCCTAATGGCTACACCTTC. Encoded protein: CASSFTPPNGYTF. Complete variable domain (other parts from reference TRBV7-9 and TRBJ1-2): DTGVSQNPRHKITKRGQNVTFRCDPISEHNRLYWYRQTLGQGPEFLTYFQNEAQLEKSRLLSDRFSAERPKGSFSTLEIQRTEQGDSAMYLCASSFTPPNGYTFGSGTRLTVV.

CDR3 amino acids: CASSSARTSGRAGDTQYF. CDR3 DNA sequence: TGTGCCAGCAGCTCCGCCAGGACTAGCGGGAGGGCCGGTGATACGCAGTATTTT. The chain employs TRBV11-2 and TRBJ2-3, with 15 bases matching TRBD2. The CDR3 spans 18 residues. Germline CDR1 and CDR2: SGHAT and FQNNGV. The trim removed 4 bases at V and 6 bases at J, leaving 11 bases unmatched.

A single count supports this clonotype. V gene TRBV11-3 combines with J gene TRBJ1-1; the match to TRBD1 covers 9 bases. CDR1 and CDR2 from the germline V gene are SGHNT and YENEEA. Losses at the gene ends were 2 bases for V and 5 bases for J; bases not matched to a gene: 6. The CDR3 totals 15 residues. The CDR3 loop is CASSLQGQGGTEAFF. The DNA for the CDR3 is TGTGCCAGCAGCTTACAGGGACAGGGTGGGACTGAAGCTTTCTTT.

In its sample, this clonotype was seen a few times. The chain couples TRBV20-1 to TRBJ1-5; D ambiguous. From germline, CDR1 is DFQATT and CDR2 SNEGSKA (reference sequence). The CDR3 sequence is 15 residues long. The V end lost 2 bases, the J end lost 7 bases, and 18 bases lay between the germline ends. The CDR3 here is CSARPGRGRQQPQHF. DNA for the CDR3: TGCAGTGCTAGACCCGGGAGAGGCCGGCAACAGCCCCAGCATTTT.

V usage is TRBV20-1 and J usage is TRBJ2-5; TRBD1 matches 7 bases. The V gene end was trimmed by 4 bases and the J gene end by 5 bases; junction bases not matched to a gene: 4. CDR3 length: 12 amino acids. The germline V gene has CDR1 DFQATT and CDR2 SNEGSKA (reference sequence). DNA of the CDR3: TGCAGTGCTATGACAGGGCCGGAGACCCAGTACTTC. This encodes CSAMTGPETQYF.

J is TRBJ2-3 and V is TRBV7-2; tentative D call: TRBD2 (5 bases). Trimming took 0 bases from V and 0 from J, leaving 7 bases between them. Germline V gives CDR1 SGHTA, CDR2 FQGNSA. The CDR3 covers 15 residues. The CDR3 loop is CASSLAAASTDTQYF. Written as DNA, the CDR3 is TGTGCCAGCAGCTTAGCAGCGGCTAGCACAGATACGCAGTATTTT.

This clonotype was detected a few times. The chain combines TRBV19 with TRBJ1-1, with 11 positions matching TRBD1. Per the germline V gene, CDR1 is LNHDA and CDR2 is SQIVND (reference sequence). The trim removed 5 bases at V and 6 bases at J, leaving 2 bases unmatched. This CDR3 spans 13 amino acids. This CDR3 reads CASSGQGAAEAFF. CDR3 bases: TGTGCCAGTAGTGGACAGGGGGCCGCTGAAGCTTTCTTT.

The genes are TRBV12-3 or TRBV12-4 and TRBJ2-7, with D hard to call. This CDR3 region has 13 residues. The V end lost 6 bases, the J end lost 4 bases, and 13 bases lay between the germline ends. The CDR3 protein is CASSPTDGYEQYF. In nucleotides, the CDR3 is TGTGCCAGCAGCCCTACAGACGGGTACGAGCAGTACTTC.

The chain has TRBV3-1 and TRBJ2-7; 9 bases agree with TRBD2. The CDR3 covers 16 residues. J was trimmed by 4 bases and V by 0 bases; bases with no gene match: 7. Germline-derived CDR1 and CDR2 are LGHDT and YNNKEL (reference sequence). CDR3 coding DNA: TGTGCCAGCAGCCAAGATCGGGGCGGGGGGGTTTACGAGCAGTACTTC. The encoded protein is CASSQDRGGGVYEQYF.

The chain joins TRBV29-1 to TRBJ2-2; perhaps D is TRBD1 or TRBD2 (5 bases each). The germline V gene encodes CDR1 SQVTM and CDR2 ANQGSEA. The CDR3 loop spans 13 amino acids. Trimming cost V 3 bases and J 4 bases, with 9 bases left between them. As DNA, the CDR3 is TGCAGCGTTGACAGGGCGGGCACCGGGGAGCTGTTTTTT. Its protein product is CSVDRAGTGELFF.

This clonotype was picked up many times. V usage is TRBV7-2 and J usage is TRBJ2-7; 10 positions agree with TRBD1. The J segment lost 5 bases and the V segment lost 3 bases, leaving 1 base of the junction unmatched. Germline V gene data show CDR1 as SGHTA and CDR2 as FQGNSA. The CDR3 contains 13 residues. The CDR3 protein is CASSFGTGDEQYF. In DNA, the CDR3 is TGTGCCAGCAGCTTTGGGACAGGGGACGAGCAGTACTTC.

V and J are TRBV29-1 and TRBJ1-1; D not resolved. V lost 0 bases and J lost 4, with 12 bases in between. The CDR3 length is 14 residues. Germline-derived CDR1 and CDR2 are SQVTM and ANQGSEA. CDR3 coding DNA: TGCAGCGTTGAAGAGGCCCCGGGCGGCACTGAAGCTTTCTTT. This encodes CSVEEAPGGTEAFF. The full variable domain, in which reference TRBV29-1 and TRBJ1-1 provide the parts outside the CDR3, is SAVISQKPSRDICQRGTSLTIQCQVDSQVTMMFWYRQQPGQSLTLIATANQGSEATYESGFVIDKFPISRPNLTFSTLTVSNMSPEDSSIYLCSVEEAPGGTEAFFGQGTRLTVV.

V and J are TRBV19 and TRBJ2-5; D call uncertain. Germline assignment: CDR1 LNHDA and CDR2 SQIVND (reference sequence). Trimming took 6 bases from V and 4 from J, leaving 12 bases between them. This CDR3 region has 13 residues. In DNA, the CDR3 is TGTGCCAGTAGAGGCCCCCGAGCAGAGACCCAGTACTTC. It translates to CASRGPRAETQYF. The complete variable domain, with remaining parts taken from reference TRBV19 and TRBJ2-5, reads DGGITQSPKYLFRKEGQNVTLSCEQNLNHDAMYWYRQDPGQGLRLIYYSQIVNDFQKGDIAEGYSVSREKKESFPLTVTSAQKNPTAFYLCASRGPRAETQYFGPGTRLLVL.

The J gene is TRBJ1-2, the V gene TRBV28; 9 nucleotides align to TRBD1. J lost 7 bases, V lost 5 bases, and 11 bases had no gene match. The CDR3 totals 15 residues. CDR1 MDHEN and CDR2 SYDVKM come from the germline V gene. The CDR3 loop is CASSPGQGNYGGYTF. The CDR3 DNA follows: TGTGCCAGCAGTCCTGGACAGGGGAACTATGGTGGCTACACCTTC.

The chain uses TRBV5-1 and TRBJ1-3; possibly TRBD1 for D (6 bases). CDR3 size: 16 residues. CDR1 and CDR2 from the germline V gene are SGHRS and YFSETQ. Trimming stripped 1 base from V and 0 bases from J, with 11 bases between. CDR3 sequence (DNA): TGCGCCAGCAGCTTGCATCAGGGGAGCTCTGGAAACACCATATATTTT. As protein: CASSLHQGSSGNTIYF.

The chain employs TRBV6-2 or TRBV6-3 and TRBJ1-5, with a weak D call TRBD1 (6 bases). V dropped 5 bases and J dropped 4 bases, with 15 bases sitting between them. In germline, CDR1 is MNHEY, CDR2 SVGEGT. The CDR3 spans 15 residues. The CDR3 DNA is TGTGCCAGCAGTAAACAAACAGGGCTTAATCAGCCCCAGCATTTT. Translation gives CASSKQTGLNQPQHF.

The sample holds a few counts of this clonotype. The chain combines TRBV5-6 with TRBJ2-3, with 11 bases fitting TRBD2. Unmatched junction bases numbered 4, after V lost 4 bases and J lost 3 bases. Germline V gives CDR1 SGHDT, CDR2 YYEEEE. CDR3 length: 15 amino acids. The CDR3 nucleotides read TGTGCCAGCAGCCCCGGGACTAGCGGAACAGATACGCAGTATTTT. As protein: CASSPGTSGTDTQYF.

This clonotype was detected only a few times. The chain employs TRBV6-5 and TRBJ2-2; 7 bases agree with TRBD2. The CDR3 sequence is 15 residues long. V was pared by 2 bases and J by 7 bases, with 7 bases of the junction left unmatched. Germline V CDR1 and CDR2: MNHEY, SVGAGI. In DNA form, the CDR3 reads TGTGCCAGCAGTTACGGGAGGGCTAACCACGGGGAGCTGTTTTTT. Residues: CASSYGRANHGELFF.

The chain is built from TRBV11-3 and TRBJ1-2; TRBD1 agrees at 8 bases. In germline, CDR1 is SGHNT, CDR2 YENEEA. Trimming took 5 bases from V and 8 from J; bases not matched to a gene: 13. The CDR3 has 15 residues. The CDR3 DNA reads TGTGCCAGCAGCGCGGGACAGGACGACGTAGGCGGCTACACCTTC. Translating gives CASSAGQDDVGGYTF.